The clone carrying this TCR beta chain was counted only a few times. The antigen is undetermined. TCRdb reanalysed the 5' RACE reads using MiXCR and keeps one entry per CDR3 protein. The sample includes roughly 290,000 distinct CDR3 sequences, under 9% of them seen just once. CDR1 and CDR2 from the germline V gene are ENHRY and SYGVKD. This CDR3 is 15 amino acids long. The V gene end was trimmed by 5 bases and the J gene end by 2 bases; junction bases not matched to a gene: 8. This entry belongs to a study of identical twins. Points from the study as a whole: Clonotypes of the beta chain that were abundant in cord blood carried fewer insertions (memory repertoires showed none).

These data also featured in a second study, about yellow fever vaccine responses in identical twins.

This sequence originates from a woman younger than 35 in good health. The V and J genes are TRBV10-3 and TRBJ2-5, with 7 positions matching TRBD1. The sample was memory (CD45RO+) T cells sorted from blood. DNA for the CDR3: TGTGCCATCAGTTTCGGACAGGATTTACAAGAGACCCAGTACTTC. Its translation: CAISFGQDLQETQYF.